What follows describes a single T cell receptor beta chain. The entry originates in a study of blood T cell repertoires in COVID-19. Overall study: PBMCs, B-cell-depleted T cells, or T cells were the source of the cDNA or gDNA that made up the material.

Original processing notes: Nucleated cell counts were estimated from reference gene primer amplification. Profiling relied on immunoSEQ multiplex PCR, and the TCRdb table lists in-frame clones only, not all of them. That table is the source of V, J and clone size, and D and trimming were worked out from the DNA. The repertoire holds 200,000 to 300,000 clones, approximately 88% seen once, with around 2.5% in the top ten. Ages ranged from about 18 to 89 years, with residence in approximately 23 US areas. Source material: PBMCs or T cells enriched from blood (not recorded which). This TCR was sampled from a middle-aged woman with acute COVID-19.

CDR3 sequence: CASLPGTVQGEAFF. The CDR3 DNA sequence: TGCGCCAGCCTTCCCGGGACAGTCCAAGGTGAAGCTTTCTTT. The rearrangement uses TRBV5-1 and TRBJ1-1; 7 nucleotides line up with TRBD1. This CDR3 contains 14 residues. CDR1 SGHRS and CDR2 YFSETQ come from the germline V gene. Trimming took 7 bases from V and 7 from J; bases not matched to a gene: 13.